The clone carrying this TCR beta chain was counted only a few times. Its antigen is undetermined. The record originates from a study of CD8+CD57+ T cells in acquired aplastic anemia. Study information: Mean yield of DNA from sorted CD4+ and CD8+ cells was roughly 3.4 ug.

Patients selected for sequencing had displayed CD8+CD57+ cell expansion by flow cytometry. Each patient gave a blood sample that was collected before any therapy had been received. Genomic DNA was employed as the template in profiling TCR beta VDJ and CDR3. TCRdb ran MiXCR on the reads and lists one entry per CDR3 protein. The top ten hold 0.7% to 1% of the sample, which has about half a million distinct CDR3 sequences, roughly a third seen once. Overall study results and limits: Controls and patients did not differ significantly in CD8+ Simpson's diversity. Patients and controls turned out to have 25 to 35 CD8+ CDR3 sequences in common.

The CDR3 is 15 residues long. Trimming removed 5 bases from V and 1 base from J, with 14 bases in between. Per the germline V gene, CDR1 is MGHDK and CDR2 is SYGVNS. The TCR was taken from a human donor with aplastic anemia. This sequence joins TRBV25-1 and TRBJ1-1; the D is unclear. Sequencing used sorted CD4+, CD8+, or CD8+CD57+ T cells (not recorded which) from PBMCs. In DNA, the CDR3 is TGTGCCAGCAGTTTTTCCGGGCCAGAGAACACTGAAGCTTTCTTT. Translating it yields CASSFSGPENTEAFF.